This paragraph covers one T cell receptor (beta chain) sequence. Its antigen is unknown. Germline V gives CDR1 SGHAT, CDR2 FQNNGV. CDR3 length: 15 amino acids. Trimming removed 3 bases from V and 6 bases from J; junction bases left unmatched: 8. This sample stems from a study of siplizumab effects on memory and regulatory T cells. Produced via immunoSEQ multiplex PCR; TCRdb's table is partial and in-frame only. The sample consists of approximately 120,000 clones, around 90% of them appearing once. Study-level points and caveats: Roughly 75-95% of proliferating CD4+ or CD8+ clones lacked an assignable naive or memory phenotype. Naive T cells apparently outstripped memory cells in diversity and seemed major alloresponse contributors. Suppression by proliferating Tregs derived from siplizumab cultures was not verified. Siplizumab brought about a significant reduction in alloreactive sequences traceable to unstimulated CD4+ memory cells.

The sequence came from a human donor in good health. Material for sequencing was Tregs sorted from blood. This rearrangement joins TRBV11-2 to TRBJ2-3, with 8 bases identical to TRBD2. The CDR3: CASSLTGGPRDTQYF. In nucleotides, the CDR3 is TGTGCCAGCAGCTTGACGGGGGGGCCGAGGGATACGCAGTATTTT.